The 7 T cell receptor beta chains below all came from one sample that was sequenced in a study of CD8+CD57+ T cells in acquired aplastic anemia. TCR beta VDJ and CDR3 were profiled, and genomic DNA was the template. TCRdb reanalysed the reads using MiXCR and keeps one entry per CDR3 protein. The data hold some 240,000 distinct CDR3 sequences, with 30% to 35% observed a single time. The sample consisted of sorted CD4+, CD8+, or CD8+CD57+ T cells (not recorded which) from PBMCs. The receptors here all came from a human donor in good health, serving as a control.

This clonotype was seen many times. CDR3 in amino acids: CSATVENYGYTF. The CDR3 DNA reads TGCAGTGCTACCGTCGAGAACTATGGCTACACCTTC. The V call is TRBV20-1, the J call TRBJ1-2; D is uncertain. V lost 4 bases and J lost 2, with 8 bases in between. Germline V CDR1 and CDR2: DFQATT, SNEGSKA (reference sequence). The CDR3 spans 12 residues.

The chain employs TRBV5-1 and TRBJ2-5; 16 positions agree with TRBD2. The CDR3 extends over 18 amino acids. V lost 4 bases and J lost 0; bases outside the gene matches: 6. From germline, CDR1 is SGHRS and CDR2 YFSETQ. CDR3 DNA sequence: TGCGCCAGCAGCGCGGGACTAGCGGGGGGGTCCTACCAAGAGACCCAGTACTTC. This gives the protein CASSAGLAGGSYQETQYF. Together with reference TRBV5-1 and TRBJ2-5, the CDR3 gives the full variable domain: KAGVTQTPRYLIKTRGQQVTLSCSPISGHRSVSWYQQTPGQGLQFLFEYFSETQRNKGNFPGRFSGRQFSNSRSEMNVSTLELGDSALYLCASSAGLAGGSYQETQYFGPGTRLLVL.

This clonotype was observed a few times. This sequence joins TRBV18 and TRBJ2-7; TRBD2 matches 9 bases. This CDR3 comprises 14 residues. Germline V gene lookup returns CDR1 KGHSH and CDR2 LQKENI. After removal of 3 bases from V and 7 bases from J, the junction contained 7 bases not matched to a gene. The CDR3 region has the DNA TGTGCCAGCTCACCTGGCGGGAGGGCGGCGGAGCAGTACTTC. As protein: CASSPGGRAAEQYF. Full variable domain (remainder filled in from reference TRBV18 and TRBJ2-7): NAGVMQNPRHLVRRRGQEARLRCSPMKGHSHVYWYRQLPEEGLKFMVYLQKENIIDESGMPKERFSAEFPKEGPSILRIQQVVRGDSAAYFCASSPGGRAAEQYFGPGTRLTVT.

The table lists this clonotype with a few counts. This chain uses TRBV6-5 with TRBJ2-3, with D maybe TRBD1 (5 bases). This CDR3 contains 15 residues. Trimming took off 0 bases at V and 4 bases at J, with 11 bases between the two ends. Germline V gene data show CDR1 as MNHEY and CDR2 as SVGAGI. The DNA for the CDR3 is TGTGCCAGCAGTTACTCGGGTCAGGGTCCAGATACGCAGTATTTT. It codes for CASSYSGQGPDTQYF.

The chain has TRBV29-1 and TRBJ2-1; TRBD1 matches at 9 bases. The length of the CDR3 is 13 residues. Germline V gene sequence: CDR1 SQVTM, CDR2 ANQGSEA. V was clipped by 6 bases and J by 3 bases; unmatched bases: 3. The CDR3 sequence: CSVRGQGYNEQFF. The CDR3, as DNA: TGCAGCGTGAGGGGACAGGGCTACAATGAGCAGTTCTTC.

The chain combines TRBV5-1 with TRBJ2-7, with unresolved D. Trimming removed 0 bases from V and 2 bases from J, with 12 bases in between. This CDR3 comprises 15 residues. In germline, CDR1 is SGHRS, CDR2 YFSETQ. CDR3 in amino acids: CASSLAGAYTYEQYF. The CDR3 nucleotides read TGCGCCAGCAGCTTGGCTGGAGCTTACACCTACGAGCAGTACTTC.

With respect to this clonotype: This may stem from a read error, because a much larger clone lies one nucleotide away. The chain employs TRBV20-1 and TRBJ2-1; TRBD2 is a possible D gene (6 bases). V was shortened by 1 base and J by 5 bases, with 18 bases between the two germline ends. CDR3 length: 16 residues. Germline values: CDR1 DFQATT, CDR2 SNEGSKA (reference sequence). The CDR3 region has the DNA TGCAGTGCTAGAGGTCCGGGAGCGGCCCTTCACAATGAGCAGTTCTTC. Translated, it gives CSARGPGAALHNEQFF.